This entry describes one TCR beta chain. Only in-frame clones appear in the TCRdb table, and some are missing; sequencing was by immunoSEQ multiplex PCR. This table has roughly 99,000 clones, approximately 82% appearing once. The data derive from a study of control samples from healthy donors and cancer patients. The sequenced sample consisted of blood. The TCR sequence derives from a man between 60 and 75 years old in good health.

DNA for the CDR3: TGTGCCAGCAGCCCCGGACAGGGGGCTGGAAACACCATATATTTT. Translation gives CASSPGQGAGNTIYF. The chain couples TRBV13 to TRBJ1-3; TRBD1 aligns across 10 bases. CDR1 and CDR2 (germline): PRHDT, FYEKMQ (reference sequence). This CDR3 is built from 15 residues. V was clipped by 5 bases and J by 2 bases; unmatched bases: 3. The full variable domain, with the rest looked up from reference TRBV13 and TRBJ1-3, is AAGVIQSPRHLIKEKRETATLKCYPIPRHDTVYWYQQGPGQDPQFLISFYEKMQSDKGSIPDRFSAQQFSDYHSELNMSSLELGDSALYFCASSPGQGAGNTIYFGEGSWLTVV.